This T cell receptor beta chain originates from a study of response to subunit inactivated influenza vaccine. Study results and limitations: The authors suggested that few new T cells are recruited per seasonal influenza vaccination.

This clonotype was picked up a small number of times. What it binds is not known. TCRdb recomputed calls from the RT-PCR reads with MiXCR, one row per CDR3 protein. This table holds around 850,000 distinct CDR3 sequences, approximately 17% found once. The material sequenced was PBMCs from blood, taken around 5 days after vaccination. The TCR originated in a middle-aged man who received an inactivated influenza vaccine.

The CDR3 loop reads CASSPGQNSGNTIYF. The CDR3 bases are TGCGCCAGCAGCCCGGGACAGAACTCTGGAAACACCATATATTTT. The gene calls are TRBV4-3 and TRBJ1-3; TRBD1 aligns across 7 bases. Unmatched junction bases numbered 3, after V lost 4 bases and J lost 0 bases. In germline, CDR1 is LGHNA, CDR2 YSLEER. This CDR3 region has 15 residues.